This TCR beta chain was recovered during a study of T cell responses to AZD1222 COVID-19 vaccine. General observations from the study: The study found Spike-specific TCR breadth and depth rose after two AZD1222 doses.

Method: immunoSEQ multiplex PCR; TCRdb's copy keeps in-frame clones and lacks some. Of around 110,000 clones detected, 88% appear once; the ten largest clones hold around 9.6%. CDR3 length: 16 amino acids. V lost 0 bases to trimming and J lost 4 bases; unmatched junction nucleotides: 6. Germline V gene lookup returns CDR1 LGHNA and CDR2 YNFKEQ. In its sample, this clone was seen once. Antigen unknown. The starting material was peripheral blood, obtained on day 0 of AZD1222 vaccination. The clonotype originates from an adult in good health. J is TRBJ2-3 and V is TRBV4-2, with 8 nucleotides matching TRBD2. The CDR3 loop reads CASSQETSVRADTQYF. The CDR3 DNA sequence: TGTGCCAGCAGCCAAGAGACTAGCGTGAGGGCAGATACGCAGTATTTT.